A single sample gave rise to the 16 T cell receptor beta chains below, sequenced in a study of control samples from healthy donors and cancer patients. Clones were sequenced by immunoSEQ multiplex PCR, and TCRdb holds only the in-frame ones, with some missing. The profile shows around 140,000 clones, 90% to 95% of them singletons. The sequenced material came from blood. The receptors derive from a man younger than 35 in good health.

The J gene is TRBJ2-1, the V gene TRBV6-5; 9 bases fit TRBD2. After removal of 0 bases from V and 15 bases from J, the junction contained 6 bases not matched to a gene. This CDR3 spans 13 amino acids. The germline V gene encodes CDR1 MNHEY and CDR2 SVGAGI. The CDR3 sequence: CASSYSKGLARFF. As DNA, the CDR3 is TGTGCCAGCAGTTACTCGAAGGGACTAGCAAGGTTCTTC.

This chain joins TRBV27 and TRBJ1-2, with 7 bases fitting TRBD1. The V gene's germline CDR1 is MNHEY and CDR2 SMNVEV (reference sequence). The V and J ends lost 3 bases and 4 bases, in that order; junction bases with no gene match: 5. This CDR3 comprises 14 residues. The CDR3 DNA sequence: TGTGCCAGCAGTTTTCACAGGGGAGGCTATGGCTACACCTTC. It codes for CASSFHRGGYGYTF.

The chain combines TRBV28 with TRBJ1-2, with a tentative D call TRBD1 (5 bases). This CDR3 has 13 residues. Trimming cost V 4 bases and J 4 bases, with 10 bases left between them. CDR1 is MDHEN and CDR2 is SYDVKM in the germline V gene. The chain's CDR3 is CASSSSDSYGYTF. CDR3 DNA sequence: TGTGCCAGCAGTTCCAGTGACAGCTATGGCTACACCTTC.

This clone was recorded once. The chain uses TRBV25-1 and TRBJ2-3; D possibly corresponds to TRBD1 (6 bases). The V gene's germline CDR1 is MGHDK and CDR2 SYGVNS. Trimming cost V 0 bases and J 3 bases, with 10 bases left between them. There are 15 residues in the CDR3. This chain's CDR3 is CASSEYRTATDTQYF. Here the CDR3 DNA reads TGTGCCAGCAGTGAATATAGGACAGCAACAGATACGCAGTATTTT.

CDR3 DNA sequence: TGTGCCAGCAGTGTTGGTGGGGCCCGGAACACTGAAGCTTTCTTT. This gives the protein CASSVGGARNTEAFF. V and J are TRBV28 and TRBJ1-1; maybe TRBD1 (5 bases). CDR3 length: 15 amino acids. V lost 5 bases, J lost 1 base, and 14 bases lay in between. The germline gives CDR1 MDHEN, CDR2 SYDVKM. The variable domain in full, with the rest retrieved from reference TRBV28 and TRBJ1-1, is DVKVTQSSRYLVKRTGEKVFLECVQDMDHENMFWYRQDPGLGLRLIYFSYDVKMKEKGDIPEGYSVSREKKERFSLILESASTNQTSMYLCASSVGGARNTEAFFGQGTRLTVV.

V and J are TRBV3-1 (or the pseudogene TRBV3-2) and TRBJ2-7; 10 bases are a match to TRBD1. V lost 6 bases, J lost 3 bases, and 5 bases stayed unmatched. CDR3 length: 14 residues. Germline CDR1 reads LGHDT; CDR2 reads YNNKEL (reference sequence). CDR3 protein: CASSPDRGLYEQYF. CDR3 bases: TGTGCCAGCAGTCCCGACAGGGGGCTCTACGAGCAGTACTTC.

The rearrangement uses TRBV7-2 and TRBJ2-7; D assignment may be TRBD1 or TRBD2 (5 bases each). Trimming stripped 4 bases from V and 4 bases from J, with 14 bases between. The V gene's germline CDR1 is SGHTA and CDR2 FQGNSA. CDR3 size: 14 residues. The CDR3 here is CASSSTGALYEQYF. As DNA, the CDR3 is TGTGCCAGCAGCTCAACCGGGGCTTTGTACGAGCAGTACTTC.

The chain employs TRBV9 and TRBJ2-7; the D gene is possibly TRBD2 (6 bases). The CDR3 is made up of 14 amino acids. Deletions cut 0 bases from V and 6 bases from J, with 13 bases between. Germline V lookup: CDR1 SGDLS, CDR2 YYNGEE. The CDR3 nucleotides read TGTGCCAGCAGCGTAGTCGGTAGCGGTGGCGAGCAGTACTTC. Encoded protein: CASSVVGSGGEQYF.

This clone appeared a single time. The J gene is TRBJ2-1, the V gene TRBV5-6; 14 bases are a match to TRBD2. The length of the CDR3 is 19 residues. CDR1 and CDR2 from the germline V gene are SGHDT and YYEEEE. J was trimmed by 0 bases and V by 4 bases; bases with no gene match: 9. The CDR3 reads CASSDPTSGRESSYNEQFF. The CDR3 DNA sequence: TGTGCCAGCAGCGACCCGACTAGCGGGAGGGAGAGCTCCTACAATGAGCAGTTCTTC.

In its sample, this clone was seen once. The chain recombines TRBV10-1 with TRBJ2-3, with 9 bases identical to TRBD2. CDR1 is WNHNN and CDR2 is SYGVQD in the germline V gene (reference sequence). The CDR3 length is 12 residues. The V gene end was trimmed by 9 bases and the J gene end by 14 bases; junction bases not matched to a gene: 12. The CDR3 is CARAILAGTSYF. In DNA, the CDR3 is TGCGCCAGGGCCATCCTAGCGGGGACATCGTATTTT.

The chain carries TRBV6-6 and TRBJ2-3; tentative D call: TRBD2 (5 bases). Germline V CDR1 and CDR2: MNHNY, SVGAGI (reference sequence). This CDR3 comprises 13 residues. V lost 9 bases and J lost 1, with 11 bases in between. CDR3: CASLLGGTDTQYF. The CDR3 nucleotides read TGTGCCAGTCTCCTCGGGGGCACAGATACGCAGTATTTT.

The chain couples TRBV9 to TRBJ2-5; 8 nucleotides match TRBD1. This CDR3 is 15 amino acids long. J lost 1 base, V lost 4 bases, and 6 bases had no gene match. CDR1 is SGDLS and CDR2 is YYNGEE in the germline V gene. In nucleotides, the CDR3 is TGTGCCAGCAGCCCCCGCCAGGGGGCCCAAGAGACCCAGTACTTC. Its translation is CASSPRQGAQETQYF.

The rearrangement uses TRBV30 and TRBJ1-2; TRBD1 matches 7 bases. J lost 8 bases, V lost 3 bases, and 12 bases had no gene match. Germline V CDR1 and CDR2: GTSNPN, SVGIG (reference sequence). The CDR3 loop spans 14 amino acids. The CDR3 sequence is CAWSRLGTEGGYTF. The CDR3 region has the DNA TGTGCCTGGAGCAGACTTGGGACAGAGGGGGGCTACACCTTC.

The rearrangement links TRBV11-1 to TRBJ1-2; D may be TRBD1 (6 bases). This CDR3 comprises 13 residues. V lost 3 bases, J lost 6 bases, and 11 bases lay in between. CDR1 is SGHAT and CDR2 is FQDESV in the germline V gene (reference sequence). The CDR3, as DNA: TGTGCCAGCAGCTTTGAACAGGGTCATGGCTACACCTTC. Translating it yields CASSFEQGHGYTF.

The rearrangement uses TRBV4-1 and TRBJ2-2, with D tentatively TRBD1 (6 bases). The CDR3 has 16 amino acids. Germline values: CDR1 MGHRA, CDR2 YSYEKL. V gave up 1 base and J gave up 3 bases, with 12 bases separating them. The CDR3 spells CASSQGQGRYTGELFF. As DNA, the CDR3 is TGCGCCAGCAGCCAAGGCCAGGGGCGGTACACCGGGGAGCTGTTTTTT.

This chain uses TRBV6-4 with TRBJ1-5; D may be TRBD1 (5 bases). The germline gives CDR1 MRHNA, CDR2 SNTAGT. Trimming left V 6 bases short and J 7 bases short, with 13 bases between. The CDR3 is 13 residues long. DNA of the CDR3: TGTGCCAGCAGCCCTGTGGGGGAGCAGCCCCAGCATTTT. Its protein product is CASSPVGEQPQHF.